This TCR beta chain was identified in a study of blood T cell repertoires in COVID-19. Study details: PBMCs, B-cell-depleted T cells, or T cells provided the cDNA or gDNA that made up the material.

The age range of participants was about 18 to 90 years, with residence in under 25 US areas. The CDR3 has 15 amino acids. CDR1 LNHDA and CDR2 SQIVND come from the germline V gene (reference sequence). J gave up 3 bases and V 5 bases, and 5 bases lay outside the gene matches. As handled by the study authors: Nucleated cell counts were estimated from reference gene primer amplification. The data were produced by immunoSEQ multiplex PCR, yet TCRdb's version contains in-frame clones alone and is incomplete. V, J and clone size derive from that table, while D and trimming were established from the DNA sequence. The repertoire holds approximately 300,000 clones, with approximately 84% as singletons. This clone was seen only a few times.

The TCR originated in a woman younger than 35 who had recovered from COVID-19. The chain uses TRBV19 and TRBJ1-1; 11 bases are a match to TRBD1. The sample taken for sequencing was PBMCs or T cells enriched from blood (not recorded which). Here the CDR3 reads CASSWDRGKDTEAFF. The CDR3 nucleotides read TGTGCCAGTAGTTGGGACAGGGGGAAGGACACTGAAGCTTTCTTT.